One and the same sample provided the 21 T cell receptor beta chains below, sequenced in a study of cytomegalovirus exposure and HLA in healthy donors. Here immunoSEQ multiplex PCR was the method, and the copy in TCRdb shows in-frame clones only, minus some. The table records approximately 280,000 clones, about 86% of them present only once. Sample: PBMCs. These receptors all come from a young woman in good health and CMV-seronegative.

This sequence joins TRBV29-1 and TRBJ2-7, with D possibly matching TRBD2 (5 bases). Germline V lookup: CDR1 SQVTM, CDR2 ANQGSEA. The CDR3 consists of 16 residues. The ends were cut back, 0 bases at V and 5 bases at J, with 20 bases in the middle. Here the CDR3 DNA reads TGCAGCGTTGAAGATCACGGGGATTGGTATACGAACGAGCAGTACTTC. As protein: CSVEDHGDWYTNEQYF.

V usage is TRBV4-3 and J usage is TRBJ2-7; 9 nucleotides agree with TRBD1. Germline V gives CDR1 LGHNA, CDR2 YSLEER. The V gene end was trimmed by 1 base and the J gene end by 3 bases; junction bases not matched to a gene: 4. This CDR3 is built from 15 residues. CDR3 loop: CASSQGTGAGYEQYF. The CDR3 DNA sequence: TGCGCCAGCAGCCAAGGGACAGGGGCGGGCTACGAGCAGTACTTC.

The rearrangement uses TRBV5-1 and TRBJ2-1; D is unclear. Germline CDR1 reads SGHRS; CDR2 reads YFSETQ. The CDR3 is 13 residues long. V shed 4 bases and J shed 8 bases, with 13 bases lying between them. The CDR3 DNA reads TGCGCCAGCAGCACGACTCCCCTCGATGAGCAGTTCTTC. Translated: CASSTTPLDEQFF.

The rearrangement links TRBV9 to TRBJ2-3; 11 bases line up with TRBD2. The CDR3 contains 15 residues. The J segment lost 5 bases and the V segment lost 4 bases, leaving 6 bases of the junction unmatched. Germline values: CDR1 SGDLS, CDR2 YYNGEE. DNA of the CDR3: TGTGCCAGCAGCCGTAGCGGGAGGGCCGGAGATACGCAGTATTTT. Translating gives CASSRSGRAGDTQYF.

The chain has TRBV15 and TRBJ1-5; 12 bases are shared with TRBD1. Germline loops: CDR1 LNHNV, CDR2 YYDKDF (reference sequence). The CDR3 sequence is 20 residues long. The V and J ends lost 0 bases and 2 bases, in that order; junction bases with no gene match: 11. In nucleotides, the CDR3 is TGTGCCACCAGCAGAGATGACGGGACAGGGGGCTTTTCGGGCAATCAGCCCCAGCATTTT. Protein sequence: CATSRDDGTGGFSGNQPQHF.

In this sample, this clone turned up once. V and J are TRBV7-9 and TRBJ1-2; tentatively, D is TRBD1 (6 bases). The V and J ends lost 7 bases and 6 bases respectively, with 24 bases between them. Germline V lookup: CDR1 SEHNR, CDR2 FQNEAQ (reference sequence). This CDR3 has 16 residues. CDR3 nucleotide sequence: TGTGCCAGCAAATTGGGCAGGGGCTCTCCGTTGGATGGCTACACCTTC. It translates to CASKLGRGSPLDGYTF.

In this sample, this clone turned up once. This chain uses TRBV18 with TRBJ2-1; tentatively, D is TRBD2 (6 bases). V was shortened by 6 bases and J by 10 bases, with 13 bases between the two germline ends. This CDR3 contains 12 residues. Germline CDR1 is KGHSH and CDR2 is LQKENI. CDR3 bases: TGTGCCAGCTCCCGCAAGGAGGGAGAGCAGTTCTTC. Translated, it gives CASSRKEGEQFF.

The DNA for the CDR3 is TGTGCCAGCAGTTGGACAGACAAATACGAGCAGTACTTC. Translated, it gives CASSWTDKYEQYF. The genes are TRBV6-5 and TRBJ2-7; perhaps TRBD1 as D (6 bases). V lost 4 bases and J lost 4, with 11 bases in between. The CDR3 has 13 amino acids. Germline CDR1 is MNHEY and CDR2 is SVGAGI.

In this sample, this clone turned up a few times. The chain links TRBV5-4 to TRBJ2-1, with 13 bases matching TRBD2. The germline V gene has CDR1 SGHNT and CDR2 YYREEE (reference sequence). The CDR3 covers 16 residues. V lost 0 bases to trimming and J lost 12 bases; unmatched junction nucleotides: 9. DNA for the CDR3: TGTGCCAGCAGCTTGGGGGGACTAGCGGGACCTACTCGGCAGTTCTTC. This gives the protein CASSLGGLAGPTRQFF.

This sequence joins TRBV6-1 and TRBJ1-2, with 7 bases matching TRBD1. The ends lost 4 bases at V and 6 bases at J; junction bases unmatched: 17. CDR1 and CDR2 from the germline V gene are MNHNS and SASEGT. The CDR3 runs 17 residues. The DNA for the CDR3 is TGTGCCAGCAGTGCCCTGGTAAATCTAGGGGGCTCTCATGGCTACACCTTC. Amino acids: CASSALVNLGGSHGYTF.

This rearrangement joins TRBV12-2 to TRBJ2-3; the listed D gene, TRBD1, was not tested against the DNA. TRBV12-2 is listed as a pseudogene. The CDR3 length is 14 residues. The CDR3 protein is CASRRQGDPDTQYF. The CDR3 DNA sequence: TGTGCAAGTCGACGGCAGGGGGACCCAGATACGCAGTATTTT.

This chain links TRBV29-1 with TRBJ2-5, with 10 bases identical to TRBD1. CDR1 and CDR2 from the germline V gene are SQVTM and ANQGSEA. V shed 5 bases, J shed 5 bases, and the junction held 5 bases outside the gene matches. This CDR3 has 13 amino acids. The CDR3 bases are TGCAGCGTTCAGACAGGGGGCTTTGAGACCCAGTACTTC. Protein product: CSVQTGGFETQYF.

The J gene is TRBJ2-1, the V gene TRBV18, with 12 bases identical to TRBD1. Germline trimming cut 3 bases from V and 9 bases from J; bases unmatched to any gene: 9. From germline, CDR1 is KGHSH and CDR2 LQKENI. The CDR3 extends over 16 amino acids. CDR3 DNA: TGTGCCAGCTCACCTACCGGGACAGGGGGCTTCGGTGAGCAGTTCTTC. Residues: CASSPTGTGGFGEQFF.

CDR3 protein: CSVKGTVTNYGYTF. CDR3 sequence (DNA): TGCAGCGTTAAAGGAACAGTCACTAACTATGGCTACACCTTC. The gene calls are TRBV29-1 and TRBJ1-2, with D uncertain. The CDR3 length is 14 residues. Germline lookup yields CDR1 SQVTM and CDR2 ANQGSEA. Trimming removed 5 bases from V and 0 bases from J, with 13 bases in between.

V is TRBV10-3 and J is TRBJ2-2; 8 bases line up with TRBD2. With V trimmed by 0 bases and J by 4 bases, 4 bases remained unmatched. Germline V lookup: CDR1 ENHRY, CDR2 SYGVKD. The CDR3 extends over 16 amino acids. This CDR3 reads CAISESPSGPTGELFF. The DNA of the CDR3 is TGTGCCATCAGTGAGTCGCCTAGCGGGCCCACCGGGGAGCTGTTTTTT.

This clone was picked up a small number of times. The V call is TRBV2, the J call TRBJ1-5; a weak D match, TRBD1 (5 bases). CDR1 SNHLY and CDR2 FYNNEI come from the germline V gene. The CDR3 has 12 residues. The ends were cut back, 4 bases at V and 7 bases at J, with 8 bases in the middle. This CDR3 reads CASSGGGQPQHF. In DNA, the CDR3 is TGTGCCAGCAGTGGGGGCGGCCAGCCCCAGCATTTT.

This clone was seen just once. The chain has TRBV2 and TRBJ2-7; D is ambiguous. The CDR3 runs to 13 residues. Per the germline V gene, CDR1 is SNHLY and CDR2 is FYNNEI. V lost 4 bases and J lost 2, with 9 bases in between. CDR3 amino acids: CASSGSVAYEQYF. The CDR3 bases are TGTGCCAGCAGTGGAAGCGTCGCCTACGAGCAGTACTTC.

The sample holds a few counts of this clone. The V and J genes are TRBV19 and TRBJ1-2, with 7 bases identical to TRBD1. This CDR3 has 17 amino acids. Losses at the gene ends were 3 bases for V and 6 bases for J; bases not matched to a gene: 16. CDR1 is LNHDA, CDR2 SQIVND, per germline (reference sequence). The CDR3 loop is CASSMGLGGSEGDGYTF. The CDR3 region has the DNA TGTGCCAGTAGTATGGGTCTAGGGGGCAGCGAGGGAGATGGCTACACCTTC.

This rearrangement joins TRBV5-1 to TRBJ2-6; TRBD1 matches at 7 bases. Germline CDR1 reads SGHRS; CDR2 reads YFSETQ. CDR3 length: 16 amino acids. The V segment lost 2 bases and the J segment 0 bases; nucleotides outside the gene matches: 2. Here the CDR3 reads CASSLGQASGANVLTF. Written as DNA, the CDR3 is TGCGCCAGCAGCTTAGGACAGGCCTCTGGGGCCAACGTCCTGACTTTC. Filled out from reference TRBV5-1 and TRBJ2-6, the complete variable domain reads KAGVTQTPRYLIKTRGQQVTLSCSPISGHRSVSWYQQTPGQGLQFLFEYFSETQRNKGNFPGRFSGRQFSNSRSEMNVSTLELGDSALYLCASSLGQASGANVLTFGAGSRLTVL.

V gene TRBV5-4 combines with J gene TRBJ1-3; tentative D call: TRBD1 (5 bases). With 4 bases removed from V and 1 base from J, the gap between germline ends came to 9 bases. Looked up from germline, CDR1 is SGHNT and CDR2 is YYREEE (reference sequence). The CDR3 extends over 14 amino acids. The CDR3 region is CASSLQGSGNTIYF. The CDR3 region has the DNA TGTGCCAGCAGCCTGCAGGGATCTGGAAACACCATATATTTT.

V is TRBV19 and J is TRBJ2-1; TRBD1 might be the D (5 bases). The germline CDR1 and CDR2 sequences are LNHDA and SQIVND (reference sequence). The CDR3 loop spans 14 amino acids. Deletions cut 3 bases from V and 5 bases from J, with 11 bases between. Here the CDR3 reads CASSIGTGHNEQFF. The DNA for the CDR3 is TGTGCCAGTAGTATCGGAACAGGCCACAATGAGCAGTTCTTC.